The entry that follows covers one T cell receptor (beta chain) sequence. What it recognizes is unknown. One base away lies a much larger clone, so this may be a sequencing read error. This CDR3 is also generated by other DNA sequences in the sample. Prior to thyroid surgery, none of the patients had received any treatment. The sample is drawn from a study of metastatic and nonmetastatic thyroid tumors. About the study: A comparison of repertoires was made across blood and tumor or nodule tissue from malignant and benign thyroid patients.

This CDR3 region has 9 residues. The germline CDR1 and CDR2 sequences are LNHDA and SQIVND (reference sequence). The study, taken as a whole, reports: Patients with malignant thyroid tumors reportedly had significantly higher TCR beta diversity than those with benign nodules, in blood and tumor.

As originally analysed: The study's classifier, a distant-metastasis tool for papillary thyroid cancer, was built using CDR3 differences across clinicopathological groups. TCRdb recomputed clones from the PCR reads via MiXCR. These V and J calls are TCRdb output, not the study's own analysis. The sample lists roughly 46,000 clones; about 25% were seen once. This receptor was taken from a male donor with papillary thyroid cancer or a benign thyroid nodule (not recorded which). Some clones in this sample may be carry-over from other donors' samples. The sample was blood. This chain connects TRBV19 to TRBJ1-1; D remains ambiguous. CDR3 nucleotides: TGCTCGCCGGTTCATGAAGCTTTCTTT. Protein product: CSPVHEAFF.